This T cell receptor (beta chain) was observed in a study of T-cell memory formation after mild COVID-19. Study-wide findings and caveats: The study found contracting CD4+ clones mainly in CM and EM and contracting CD8+ clones in EMRA. Pre-infection memory already had some responding clones, implying cross-reactive memory joined.

As for this clonotype: Its antigen is not known.

The germline V gene encodes CDR1 PRHDT and CDR2 FYEKMQ (reference sequence). V was pared by 5 bases and J by 6 bases, with 13 bases between. The length of the CDR3 is 13 residues. Each CDR3 protein gets one entry after TCRdb re-called the 5' RACE reads with MiXCR. The sample has a few hundred thousand distinct CDR3 sequences; around 17% are singletons. The source material was PBMCs or a T cell subset sorted from them (not recorded which). The rearrangement uses TRBV13 and TRBJ1-1; D possibly corresponds to TRBD1 (6 bases). The receptor's source is a man in his late teens or twenties who had mild COVID-19 (a few samples of this study predate the infection). Cell type and time point are not known. The CDR3 DNA follows: TGTGCCAGCAGCCGCCGACAGGTGGCTGAAGCTTTCTTT. Protein sequence: CASSRRQVAEAFF. The whole variable domain, remainder taken from reference TRBV13 and TRBJ1-1, is AAGVIQSPRHLIKEKRETATLKCYPIPRHDTVYWYQQGPGQDPQFLISFYEKMQSDKGSIPDRFSAQQFSDYHSELNMSSLELGDSALYFCASSRRQVAEAFFGQGTRLTVV.